This TCR beta chain was sequenced in a study of CD8 T cells in ankylosing spondylitis. Study-wide results and caveats: Some motif variants were previously reported in reactive arthritis synovial fluid and blood. A motif in TCR beta, a set of several highly homologous variants, appeared characteristic of ankylosing spondylitis blood.

Quantitative 5'-RACE with molecular barcodes generated TCR beta libraries. MiXCR, applied by TCRdb to the 5' RACE reads, yields one record per CDR3 protein. The sample consists of 450,000 to 550,000 distinct CDR3 sequences, 5.3% of them appearing once. This clonotype was seen many times. Its antigen remains unidentified. The CDR3 has 16 amino acids. Unmatched junction bases numbered 11, after V lost 4 bases and J lost 3 bases. Looked up from germline, CDR1 is SEHNR and CDR2 is FQNEAQ (reference sequence). V gene TRBV7-9 combines with J gene TRBJ2-7, with 8 nucleotides matching TRBD2. The sequence was collected from a male donor with ankylosing spondylitis. The sequencing sample was made of blood, either unsorted or a sorted T cell fraction (not recorded which). CDR3 sequence: CASSYFGAGGLYEQYF. CDR3 coding DNA: TGTGCCAGCAGCTACTTCGGGGCGGGAGGCCTCTACGAGCAGTACTTC.